A selection of T cell receptor beta chains follows, all from one sample in a study of blood T cell repertoires in COVID-19. Clones were read by immunoSEQ multiplex PCR, and TCRdb kept only the in-frame ones, dropping some. This sample has 40,000 or so clones; 70% to 90% occur once, and the top ten carry 4.7%. The sample comprised peripheral blood. Receptors originate from a man aged 55-75 years with COVID-19, enrolled during active disease. The CDR3 runs from the conserved cysteine through the conserved F or W. A D gene is named only where the DNA matches it firmly. Size is omitted from some rows. Given values are once, few, many or a class for expanded clones.

CDR3 DNA | CDR3 protein | CDR3 length | V gene | clone size | J gene | D gene
TGTGCCAGTAGTATAGGAGGAGGATGGAACACTGAAGCTTTCTTT | CASSIGGGWNTEAFF | 15 | TRBV19 | NA | TRBJ1-1 | NA
TGTGCCAGCAGCTTAGGATGGGGAGGCAATCAGCCCCAGCATTTT | CASSLGWGGNQPQHF | 15 | TRBV7-2 | NA | TRBJ1-5 | NA
TGTGCCAGCAGTTTAAATGCAGGAGGCGGCTACACCTTC | CASSLNAGGGYTF | 13 | TRBV12-3/TRBV12-4 | NA | TRBJ1-2 | NA
TGCGCCAGCAGACCACCCCAGACAGGGTTAACTGGAAACACCATATATTTT | CASRPPQTGLTGNTIYF | 17 | TRBV10-2 | NA | TRBJ1-3 | TRBD1
TGTGCCAGCAGCTTTTCTCTAGCGGGAGGAGACAGTGAGCAGTTCTTC | CASSFSLAGGDSEQFF | 16 | TRBV11-1 | NA | TRBJ2-1 | TRBD2
TGTGCCAGCAGCCCCCTCGGGAGGACCTATGAAAAACTGTTTTTT | CASSPLGRTYEKLFF | 15 | TRBV14 | NA | TRBJ1-4 | NA
TGTGCCAGCAGTATCAGGGAGGCTCAGCCCCAGCATTTT | CASSIREAQPQHF | 13 | TRBV6-5 | NA | TRBJ1-5 | NA
TGTGCCAGCAGCAATTTAATAGCGGGGGTACCTTTCTTC | CASSNLIAGVPFF | 13 | TRBV3-1/TRBV3-2 | NA | TRBJ2-7 | TRBD2
TGTGCCAGCAGTTCCCCAGCGGGGACCGTCTACGAGCAGTACTTC | CASSSPAGTVYEQYF | 15 | TRBV6-5 | NA | TRBJ2-7 | TRBD2
TGCGCCAGCAGCCCCCAGGAGGGGGCCGGGGCCAACGTCCTGACTTTC | CASSPQEGAGANVLTF | 16 | TRBV4-3 | NA | TRBJ2-6 | NA
TGCGCCAGCAGCCAAGAGTGGCTTGGAGGGGAGCAGTACTTC | CASSQEWLGGEQYF | 14 | TRBV4-1 | NA | TRBJ2-7 | NA
TGTGCCAGCAGCGCCGAGGGGGGGTATTATAGCAATCAGCCCCAGCATTTT | CASSAEGGYYSNQPQHF | 17 | TRBV7-2 | few | TRBJ1-5 | NA
TGCGCCAGCAGCAGTAAGGACAGGCCTTTCTCTGGGGCCAACGTCCTGACTTTC | CASSSKDRPFSGANVLTF | 18 | TRBV5-1 | once | TRBJ2-6 | TRBD1
TGTGCCAGCAGCCGAGGCGGACTAGCGGGAGTTCCCTCCTACAATGAGCAGTTCTTC | CASSRGGLAGVPSYNEQFF | 19 | TRBV3-1/TRBV3-2 | NA | TRBJ2-1 | TRBD2
TGTGCCAGCAGCCAAGAGACTTCCAACCCCTACGAGCAGTACTTC | CASSQETSNPYEQYF | 15 | TRBV4-2 | NA | TRBJ2-7 | NA
TGTGCCAGCAGCGAATCGACAGGGGGAACGTATAGTGAGCAGTTCTTC | CASSESTGGTYSEQFF | 16 | TRBV13 | NA | TRBJ2-1 | TRBD1
TGTGCCAGCAGCTTAGCCCCCTCACCAGATCAGCCCCAGCATTTT | CASSLAPSPDQPQHF | 15 | TRBV7-2 | NA | TRBJ1-5 | NA
TGTGCCAGCACTGACACCGGGGCAGGGGGCTCCTATGGCTACACCTTC | CASTDTGAGGSYGYTF | 16 | TRBV27 | NA | TRBJ1-2 | TRBD1
TGTGCCAGTAGCCTAGAGGCGGGGGAGCTGTTTTTT | CASSLEAGELFF | 12 | TRBV19 | few | TRBJ2-2 | NA
TGTGCCAGCAGCCAGCTTGACCCGGGACAGGGGATCCGGGAGACCCAGTACTTC | CASSQLDPGQGIRETQYF | 18 | TRBV7-9 | NA | TRBJ2-5 | TRBD1
TGTGCCAGCAGCTTAGGACAAAGGGGAGATACGCAGTATTTT | CASSLGQRGDTQYF | 14 | TRBV7-9 | NA | TRBJ2-3 | NA
TGTGCCAGCAGTTCCGGGACAGGGTTGGACACCGGGGAGCTGTTTTTT | CASSSGTGLDTGELFF | 16 | TRBV6-5 | NA | TRBJ2-2 | TRBD1
TGTGCCAGCAGGATGGACACCTTAAGCTCCTACAATGAGCAGTTCTTC | CASRMDTLSSYNEQFF | 16 | TRBV2 | NA | TRBJ2-1 | NA
TGCGCCAGCCGGACAGGGGTGAACACTGAAGCTTTCTTT | CASRTGVNTEAFF | 13 | TRBV5-1 | NA | TRBJ1-1 | TRBD1
TGTGCCAGCAGTTTCATAGCGGGAGTAGCCGGGGAGCTGTTTTTT | CASSFIAGVAGELFF | 15 | TRBV28 | NA | TRBJ2-2 | TRBD2
TGTGCCAGCACCGGGGTACCGGGTAGGAACACTGAAGCTTTCTTT | CASTGVPGRNTEAFF | 15 | TRBV5-6 | NA | TRBJ1-1 | NA
TGTGCCAGCAGCAAATGGAAGACAGGGGTCCACGAGCAGTACTTC | CASSKWKTGVHEQYF | 15 | TRBV21-1 | NA | TRBJ2-7 | NA
TGTGCCAGCAGCTTAGTAACGGGAGGGCTAACCTACGAGCAGTACTTC | CASSLVTGGLTYEQYF | 16 | TRBV11-2 | NA | TRBJ2-7 | TRBD2
TGTGCCAGCAGCTTAGCGGAAACAGGGATCTATGGCTACACCTTC | CASSLAETGIYGYTF | 15 | TRBV11-1 | NA | TRBJ1-2 | NA
TGTGCCAGCAGCCCCTTAGCGGGAGGGAGCACCGGGGAGCTGTTTTTT | CASSPLAGGSTGELFF | 16 | TRBV7-3 | NA | TRBJ2-2 | TRBD2
TGTGCCAGCAGTGATTTCGACAGGGGTGACTATGGCTACACCTTC | CASSDFDRGDYGYTF | 15 | TRBV2 | NA | TRBJ1-2 | TRBD1
TGTGCCAGCAGTTCGGGGGTCAGCTCCTACGAGCAGTACTTC | CASSSGVSSYEQYF | 14 | TRBV7-2 | NA | TRBJ2-7 | NA
TGTGCCACCAGCAGAAGGGGCACGGAGGGCTGGCGCACTGAAGCTTTCTTT | CATSRRGTEGWRTEAFF | 17 | TRBV15 | once | TRBJ1-1 | NA
TGTGCCAGCATGTCAGTCGAGGGAATCACTGAAGCTTTCTTT | CASMSVEGITEAFF | 14 | TRBV6-5 | NA | TRBJ1-1 | NA
TGCAGCGTTGGGGCGGGGATCGCGAACACCGGGGAGCTGTTTTTT | CSVGAGIANTGELFF | 15 | TRBV29-1 | NA | TRBJ2-2 | NA
TGTGCCAGCAGCTTAGAACAGAATGCCCTCTACGAGCAGTACTTC | CASSLEQNALYEQYF | 15 | TRBV11-1 | NA | TRBJ2-7 | NA
TGTGCCAGCAGCCAGGGTGGCAATCAGCCCCAGCATTTT | CASSQGGNQPQHF | 13 | TRBV2 | NA | TRBJ1-5 | NA
TGCGCCAGCAGTTCACAGGGAAGAGAGACCCAGTACTTC | CASSSQGRETQYF | 13 | TRBV5-1 | NA | TRBJ2-5 | NA
TGTGCCTGGAGTCGATCCGGGACTAGCGGGAGGGCCCTCACAGATACGCAGTATTTT | CAWSRSGTSGRALTDTQYF | 19 | TRBV30 | NA | TRBJ2-3 | TRBD2
TGTGCCAGCAGTGCCCCCGCCGGGCGGGGTTGGGACTCTAATGAAAAACTGTTTTTT | CASSAPAGRGWDSNEKLFF | 19 | TRBV6-1 | NA | TRBJ1-4 | NA
TGTGCCAGCAGTGAAAATCTAGCGGGAGTTTCCTACAATGAGCAGTTCTTC | CASSENLAGVSYNEQFF | 17 | TRBV2 | NA | TRBJ2-1 | TRBD2
TGTGCCAGCAATCCCCAGGGGGTAGAAGAGACCCAGTACTTC | CASNPQGVEETQYF | 14 | TRBV2 | NA | TRBJ2-5 | TRBD1
TGTGCCAGCAGCCGGACTAGCGGTGGGGAGCAGTACTTC | CASSRTSGGEQYF | 13 | TRBV3-1/TRBV3-2 | few | TRBJ2-7 | TRBD2
TGCGCCAGCAGCCAGGCGAGGGGGAACGATTCACCCCTCCACTTT | CASSQARGNDSPLHF | 15 | TRBV4-1 | NA | TRBJ1-6 | NA
TGTGCCAGCAGCTTAGGAGGGGGCGCTTCCGGAAACACCATATATTTT | CASSLGGGASGNTIYF | 16 | TRBV7-9 | NA | TRBJ1-3 | TRBD1
TGCGCCAGCAGCTTGGACGGCAGCGCAACCACCTACGAGCAGTACTTC | CASSLDGSATTYEQYF | 16 | TRBV5-1 | medium-sized | TRBJ2-7 | NA
TGTGCCAGCAGCCAGGGGGGCCAGCCCCAGCATTTT | CASSQGGQPQHF | 12 | TRBV7-9 | NA | TRBJ1-5 | TRBD1
TGTGCCAGCACCGCGGTACACACCGGGGAGCTGTTTTTT | CASTAVHTGELFF | 13 | TRBV9 | NA | TRBJ2-2 | NA
TGCGCCAGCAGCTTGGGTCAGGGGTGGAAGCTGGATGAGCAGTTCTTC | CASSLGQGWKLDEQFF | 16 | TRBV5-1 | NA | TRBJ2-1 | NA